These T cell receptor beta chains were read from a single sample in a study of T-cell reconstitution after alpha-beta-depleted transplantation in children. Via MiXCR, TCRdb re-called the PCR reads, giving one row per CDR3 protein. Of 250,000 to 350,000 distinct CDR3 sequences listed, over 8% are singletons. The sample here was PBMCs from the stem cell graft donor, taken from the stem cell graft. Source of these receptors: a human donor who donated a stem cell graft to a child with SCID. Each CDR3 is given with its conserved first and last residue. Each record gives: J gene, V gene, D gene, clone size, CDR3 DNA, CDR3 protein. D genes are given only for firm matches. A clone size is listed for some rows: how often the clone was seen (once, few, many), or a class if it is expanded.

TRBJ2-3,TRBV6-5,TRBD2,few,TGTGCCAGCAGTTCCGGACTAGCGGGGGGTGTAGATACGCAGTATTTT,CASSSGLAGGVDTQYF
TRBJ2-7,TRBV20-1,-,many,TGCAGTGCTAGAGTGGACTACGAGCAGTACTTC,CSARVDYEQYF
TRBJ1-4,TRBV7-2,-,few,TGTGCCAGCAGCAAACAGGGCCGGGAAAAACTGTTTTTT,CASSKQGREKLFF
TRBJ2-7,TRBV7-9,TRBD1,few,TGTGCCAGCAGACGGACAGGGAACGAGCAGTACTTC,CASRRTGNEQYF
TRBJ2-7,TRBV5-1,-,few,TGCGCCAGCAGCTTGAGGGACCGCTACGAGCAGTACTTC,CASSLRDRYEQYF
TRBJ2-7,TRBV3-1,-,many,TGTGCCAGCAGCCAGGTGGGGAGCGAGCAGTACTTC,CASSQVGSEQYF
TRBJ2-3,TRBV12-3/TRBV12-4,-,many,TGTGCCAGCACCCCTCTGGGAACGCGGGGAGATACGCAGTATTTT,CASTPLGTRGDTQYF
TRBJ1-1,TRBV2,TRBD1,-,TGTGCCAGCAGTGGACAGGGAGCGGGCACTGAAGCTTTCTTT,CASSGQGAGTEAFF
TRBJ1-2,TRBV12-3/TRBV12-4,-,many,TGTGCCAGCAGCGGATCTGGGGGGACGAACTCCTACACCTTC,CASSGSGGTNSYTF
TRBJ2-1,TRBV10-3,TRBD2,-,TGTGCCATCAGTGACCCGGCTAGCGGGCGGGATGAGCAGTTCTTC,CAISDPASGRDEQFF
TRBJ2-2,TRBV11-2,TRBD2,few,TGTGCCAGCAGCTTAGTTCCATCAGGACTAGGAGGAGCCGGGGAGCTGTTTTTT,CASSLVPSGLGGAGELFF
TRBJ2-7,TRBV10-3,TRBD1,-,TGTGCCATCAGTGAGAGGGACAGGGGCGAGCAGTACTTC,CAISERDRGEQYF
TRBJ2-5,TRBV20-1,-,few,TGCAGTGCTAGAGCCGGGGACTTCCTCTACCAAGAGACCCAGTACTTC,CSARAGDFLYQETQYF
TRBJ1-1,TRBV4-1,TRBD1,few,TGCGCCAGCAGCCAAATAGGACCACCATCACAGGGGGCTTGGACTGAAGCTTTCTTT,CASSQIGPPSQGAWTEAFF
TRBJ1-1,TRBV12-3/TRBV12-4,TRBD1,many,TGTGCCAGCAGGGCGGGACAGGGGAATACTGAAGCTTTCTTT,CASRAGQGNTEAFF
TRBJ1-1,TRBV20-1,TRBD1,few,TGCAGTGCCCCGACAGGGACCCAAGCTTTCTTT,CSAPTGTQAFF
TRBJ1-5,TRBV6-1,-,many,TGTGCCAGCAGTGAAAACACGAATATGCGGAGCAATCAGCCCCAGCATTTT,CASSENTNMRSNQPQHF
TRBJ2-7,TRBV5-6,-,-,TGTGCCAGCAGCTTTACGGGGTTGAACGAGCAGTACTTC,CASSFTGLNEQYF
TRBJ1-1,TRBV4-1,-,-,TGCGCCAGCAGCCAAGATGGCCTGAGGGAAGCTTTCTTT,CASSQDGLREAFF
TRBJ2-5,TRBV18,-,few,TGTGCCAGCTCACCAGATGGCATCAGGGAGACCCAGTACTTC,CASSPDGIRETQYF
TRBJ2-7,TRBV11-2,TRBD1,-,TGTGCCAGCAGCCGCCGTTTGAAGGGGGCAGCCCTTTACGAGCAGTACTTC,CASSRRLKGAALYEQYF
TRBJ2-5,TRBV24-1,TRBD1,few,TGTGCCACCAGTGACCGACAACCGGGGACAGCTCAAGAGACCCAGTACTTC,CATSDRQPGTAQETQYF
TRBJ1-2,TRBV5-1,-,-,TGCGCCAGCAGCCCCCCCGGATCGTCTGGCTACACCTTC,CASSPPGSSGYTF
TRBJ2-2,TRBV7-9,-,-,TGTGCCAGCAGTCGGGGGACTGTCGGGGAGCTGTTTTTT,CASSRGTVGELFF
TRBJ1-4,TRBV5-4,TRBD1,few,TGTGCCAGCAGCCCAGGGACAGTCAATGAAAAACTGTTTTTT,CASSPGTVNEKLFF